Presented here are 3 T cell receptor beta chains from one specimen sequenced in a study of blood T cell repertoires in COVID-19. Only in-frame clones appear in the TCRdb table, and some are missing; sequencing was by immunoSEQ multiplex PCR. The sample contains about 310,000 clones, around 90% of which appear only once. The specimen was peripheral blood. Receptor source: a woman in her thirties or forties with COVID-19, enrolled during active disease.

The chain couples TRBV28 to TRBJ1-5; 7 bases map to TRBD1. Germline trimming cut 5 bases from V and 5 bases from J; bases unmatched to any gene: 12. Germline lookup yields CDR1 MDHEN and CDR2 SYDVKM. The CDR3 loop spans 16 amino acids. CDR3 protein: CASSPLKGGADQPQHF. The CDR3 DNA sequence: TGTGCCAGCAGTCCTTTGAAAGGGGGCGCGGATCAGCCCCAGCATTTT.

The chain uses TRBV28 and TRBJ2-7; a possible D gene is TRBD2 (5 bases). The CDR3 runs 15 residues. Trimming removed 3 bases from V and 1 base from J, with 13 bases in between. Germline-derived CDR1 and CDR2 are MDHEN and SYDVKM. The CDR3 sequence: CASSFAGPGSYEQYF. Written as DNA, the CDR3 is TGTGCCAGCAGTTTCGCGGGTCCGGGATCCTACGAGCAGTACTTC.

The gene calls are TRBV30 and TRBJ1-2, with D maybe TRBD1 (5 bases). V was cut by 7 bases and J by 4 bases, with 16 bases left in between. Germline assignment: CDR1 GTSNPN and CDR2 SVGIG (reference sequence). CDR3 length: 13 amino acids. CDR3 amino acids: CALSGLSPYGYTF. CDR3 coding DNA: TGTGCCTTGTCGGGACTATCTCCCTATGGCTACACCTTC. The entire variable domain, with the rest obtained from reference TRBV30 and TRBJ1-2, is as follows: SQTIHQWPATLVQPVGSPLSLECTVEGTSNPNLYWYRQAAGRGLQLLFYSVGIGQISSEVPQNLSASRPQDRQFILSSKKLLLSDSGFYLCALSGLSPYGYTFGSGTRLTVV.